The T cell receptor (beta chain) described here comes from a study of cytomegalovirus exposure and HLA in healthy donors. Study-wide background: Within the Caucasian-associated ancestry cluster were roughly 79% of the 398 genotyped donors. General observations from the study: Within the data, a cluster of highly shared sequence variants was likely a sequencing artifact.

The PCR was carried out with 60 Vbeta primers and 13 Jbeta primers. The assay was immunoSEQ multiplex PCR, and TCRdb's table has in-frame clones only and misses some. The sample data list about 79,000 clones. As for this clone: Its antigen is unidentified.

CDR1 is MNHEY, CDR2 SVGAGI, per germline. There are 15 residues in the CDR3. Trimming shortened V by 3 bases and J by 2 bases, and 14 bases separated the two germline ends. The chain joins TRBV6-5 to TRBJ2-7; D perhaps matches TRBD1 (5 bases). The origin of this receptor is a man aged 30 to 39 in good health and CMV-seronegative. What was sequenced was PBMCs. The CDR3 sequence: CASSYSTAGTYEQYF. The DNA for the CDR3 is TGTGCCAGCAGTTATTCAACGGCAGGGACCTACGAGCAGTACTTC.